What follows are 12 T cell receptor beta chains derived from one specimen sequenced in a study of cytomegalovirus exposure and HLA in healthy donors. PCR used 60 Vbeta primers and 13 Jbeta primers. The data were produced by immunoSEQ multiplex PCR, yet TCRdb's version contains in-frame clones alone and is incomplete. This table holds 100,000 or so clones. The sample taken for sequencing was PBMCs. These receptors all come from a middle-aged man in good health and CMV-seronegative.

The chain recombines TRBV29-1 with TRBJ2-3; weak D call: TRBD2 (5 bases). Germline assignment: CDR1 SQVTM and CDR2 ANQGSEA. CDR3 size: 14 residues. V lost 5 bases and J 0 bases, leaving 12 bases between the germline ends. Here the CDR3 reads CSVFGLASTDTQYF. The DNA of the CDR3 is TGCAGCGTTTTCGGACTTGCTAGCACAGATACGCAGTATTTT.

The chain is built from TRBV2 and TRBJ2-3; D not resolved. The V and J ends lost 4 bases and 2 bases respectively, with 10 bases between them. The CDR3 sequence is 14 residues long. The germline gives CDR1 SNHLY, CDR2 FYNNEI. The DNA of the CDR3 is TGTGCCAGCAGTGTTTACAGACACACAGATACGCAGTATTTT. Protein product: CASSVYRHTDTQYF.

The V and J genes are TRBV5-6 and TRBJ2-1; 8 nucleotides match TRBD1. CDR1 and CDR2 (germline): SGHDT, YYEEEE. The J segment lost 4 bases and the V segment lost 2 bases, leaving 5 bases of the junction unmatched. The CDR3 has 15 amino acids. In DNA form, the CDR3 reads TGTGCCAGCAGCTTTCTACAGGGGGAATACAATGAGCAGTTCTTC. Protein sequence: CASSFLQGEYNEQFF.

The V call is TRBV5-1, the J call TRBJ1-1, with D possibly TRBD1 on 6 matching bases. This CDR3 spans 15 amino acids. Trimming took off 2 bases at V and 2 bases at J, with 13 bases between the two ends. The germline CDR1 and CDR2 sequences are SGHRS and YFSETQ. Written as DNA, the CDR3 is TGCGCCAGCAGCTTAGGACAGCCTTTAAACACTGAAGCTTTCTTT. It is translated as CASSLGQPLNTEAFF.

The rearrangement uses TRBV7-2 and TRBJ1-2; possible D gene TRBD1, 6 bases. The CDR3 spans 17 residues. Trimming removed 1 base at V and 4 bases at J, with 19 bases between. Germline CDR1 and CDR2: SGHTA and FQGNSA. The CDR3 bases are TGTGCCAGCAGCTTAGGGACAAGGACAGAAACGAGCTATGGCTACACCTTC. Its translation: CASSLGTRTETSYGYTF.

The chain has TRBV9 and TRBJ1-2; a weak D match, TRBD1 (5 bases). CDR1 is SGDLS and CDR2 is YYNGEE in the germline V gene. The CDR3 runs 14 residues. V lost 4 bases to trimming and J lost 5 bases, with 15 bases between them. The chain's CDR3 is CASSPRGLGYGYTF. The CDR3 region has the DNA TGTGCCAGCAGCCCGCGGGGACTTGGGTATGGCTACACCTTC.

The V gene is TRBV2, the J gene TRBJ2-3; 8 bases line up with TRBD2. CDR1 and CDR2 from the germline V gene are SNHLY and FYNNEI. Losses at the gene ends were 6 bases for V and 4 bases for J; bases not matched to a gene: 9. The CDR3 has 15 residues. CDR3: CASRISGTRADTQYF. CDR3 in DNA: TGTGCCAGCAGGATTAGCGGGACACGGGCAGATACGCAGTATTTT.

V gene TRBV18 combines with J gene TRBJ2-1; tentatively, D is TRBD2 (6 bases). V lost 0 bases, J lost 4 bases, and 10 bases lay in between. CDR1 is KGHSH and CDR2 is LQKENI in the germline V gene. The CDR3 is 15 amino acids. Here the CDR3 DNA reads TGTGCCAGCTCACCACCGGGGGGTAGATACAATGAGCAGTTCTTC. Residues: CASSPPGGRYNEQFF.

In the case of this clone: Within the sample, other DNA sequences also encode this same CDR3. This chain links TRBV6-6 with TRBJ2-1, with 12 bases identical to TRBD2. The trim removed 2 bases at V and 9 bases at J, leaving 5 bases unmatched. The CDR3 loop spans 15 amino acids. The germline V gene encodes CDR1 MNHNY and CDR2 SVGAGI (reference sequence). CDR3 protein: CASSYGLAGGSEQFF. The CDR3 nucleotides are TGTGCCAGCAGTTACGGGCTAGCGGGAGGGAGTGAGCAGTTCTTC.

As regards this clone: The same CDR3 also results from other DNA sequences found in this sample. The chain employs TRBV5-1 and TRBJ2-6; D is uncertain. Trimming removed 5 bases at V and 3 bases at J, with 9 bases between. The CDR3 contains 14 residues. Germline CDR1 is SGHRS and CDR2 is YFSETQ. DNA for the CDR3: TGCGCCAGCAGACAGCAGATTGGGGCCAACGTCCTGACTTTC. Encoded protein: CASRQQIGANVLTF.

V is TRBV7-6 and J is TRBJ2-1, with TRBD2 matching over 7 bases. The germline gives CDR1 SGHVS, CDR2 FNYEAQ. V shed 1 base, J shed 6 bases, and the junction held 9 bases outside the gene matches. This CDR3 comprises 16 residues. The CDR3 loop reads CASSLEGGSNFNEQFF. The CDR3 region has the DNA TGTGCCAGCAGCTTAGAAGGCGGGAGTAACTTCAATGAGCAGTTCTTC.

The V and J genes are TRBV7-5 and TRBJ2-1; the DNA was not used to check the table's D call, TRBD2. TRBV7-5 is assigned pseudogene status. The CDR3 length is 15 residues. CDR3 DNA sequence: TGTGCCAGAAGCCACGGGGGGCGTCTGGGAGATGAGCAGTTCTTC. Its translation is CARSHGGRLGDEQFF.